The 5 T cell receptor beta chains listed next were all sequenced from one sample in a study of cytomegalovirus exposure and HLA in healthy donors. Researchers ran the PCR with 60 Vbeta and 13 Jbeta primers. The repertoire was sequenced with immunoSEQ multiplex PCR; TCRdb's copy has only in-frame clones and lacks some. This sample has 150,000 to 200,000 clones, with about three quarters found just once. The sample comprised PBMCs. These receptors were taken from a woman between 40 and 55 years old in good health and CMV-seronegative.

CDR3 in amino acids: CASSGSGLDNEQFF. Here the CDR3 DNA reads TGTGCCAGCAGCGGCTCGGGGTTAGACAATGAGCAGTTCTTC. The rearrangement links TRBV9 to TRBJ2-1; possibly TRBD2 for D (5 bases). V lost 3 bases and J 5 bases, leaving 12 bases between the germline ends. The V gene's germline CDR1 is SGDLS and CDR2 YYNGEE. This CDR3 comprises 14 residues.

This clone was seen a single time. In nucleotides, the CDR3 is TGTGCCTGGGGGTTGGGGCAGGGCACAGATACGCAGTATTTT. Translated: CAWGLGQGTDTQYF. The rearrangement uses TRBV30 and TRBJ2-3; a possible D gene is TRBD1 (5 bases). The CDR3 covers 14 residues. The V and J ends lost 5 bases and 1 base respectively, with 13 bases between them. The germline CDR1 and CDR2 sequences are GTSNPN and SVGIG (reference sequence).

V is TRBV4-3 and J is TRBJ1-1; 9 positions match TRBD1. Per germline, CDR1 LGHNA and CDR2 YSLEER. The CDR3 extends over 17 amino acids. V was pared by 4 bases and J by 1 base, with 10 bases of the junction left unmatched. The CDR3 region has the DNA TGCGCCAGCAGCCGAGGTCCGGGACAGGGTCCGAACACTGAAGCTTTCTTT. This translates into CASSRGPGQGPNTEAFF.

The CDR3 here is CASMTGPSGNTIYF. In DNA, the CDR3 is TGTGCCAGCATGACAGGACCCTCTGGAAACACCATATATTTT. The V gene is TRBV28, the J gene TRBJ1-3; D might be TRBD1 (6 bases). Germline loops: CDR1 MDHEN, CDR2 SYDVKM. The CDR3 spans 14 residues. Trimming shortened V by 7 bases and J by 0 bases, and 10 bases separated the two germline ends.

J is TRBJ2-3 and V is TRBV6-1; D is possibly TRBD2 (7 bases). CDR3 size: 17 residues. Deletions cut 1 base from V and 3 bases from J, with 17 bases between. Germline values: CDR1 MNHNS, CDR2 SASEGT. The CDR3 is CASSEVRGAGSTDTQYF. In DNA form, the CDR3 reads TGTGCCAGCAGTGAAGTTCGGGGGGCGGGTAGTACAGATACGCAGTATTTT.